Listed here are 16 T cell receptor beta chains from one sample, sequenced in a study of regulatory T cells in long-lasting Graves disease. Assembly of TCR beta libraries relied on iRepertoire HTBI primers together with Arm-PCR of CDR3 regions. In TCRdb, the multiplex PCR reads were re-called with MiXCR into one record per CDR3 protein. The profile shows over 300,000 distinct CDR3 sequences, about 14% of them singletons. Time point here: newly diagnosed GD, antithyroid drugs for less than 3 months. From RNA extracted from PBMCs, the TCR library was made. The sequencing used peripheral blood mononuclear cells (PBMCs), collected at new diagnosis, from a patient treated with antithyroid drugs. The receptor set was obtained from a female donor with Graves disease.

The rearrangement joins TRBV9 to TRBJ1-4; D is unclear. The CDR3 runs to 16 residues. Germline CDR1 reads SGDLS; CDR2 reads YYNGEE. Between the trimmed V and J ends, which lost 0 bases and 2 bases, there was a span of 11 bases. DNA for the CDR3: TGTGCCAGCAGCGTAGGGGTAGATTCGACTAATGAAAAACTGTTTTTT. Translation: CASSVGVDSTNEKLFF. Full variable domain (outside the CDR3, taken from reference TRBV9 and TRBJ1-4): DSGVTQTPKHLITATGQRVTLRCSPRSGDLSVYWYQQSLDQGLQFLIQYYNGEERAKGNILERFSAQQFPDLHSELNLSSLELGDSALYFCASSVGVDSTNEKLFFGSGTQLSVL.

There are many counts of this clonotype. V usage is TRBV28 and J usage is TRBJ1-1, with D possibly matching TRBD1 (6 bases). V was cut by 5 bases and J by 4 bases, with 14 bases left in between. The CDR3 length is 14 residues. From germline, CDR1 is MDHEN and CDR2 SYDVKM. The DNA for the CDR3 is TGTGCCAGCAGTAAACCCGGGACATCCACTGAAGCTTTCTTT. Protein: CASSKPGTSTEAFF.

This clonotype was observed at least ten times. The CDR3 sequence is CASSTSGLPDTDTQYF. For the CDR3, the DNA is TGTGCCAGCAGTACATCTGGACTTCCTGACACAGATACGCAGTATTTT. The chain links TRBV28 to TRBJ2-3; perhaps TRBD2 as D (5 bases). Germline V gene sequence: CDR1 MDHEN, CDR2 SYDVKM. Trimming cost V 5 bases and J 2 bases, with 17 bases left between them. CDR3 length: 16 residues. The complete variable domain, with remaining parts taken from reference TRBV28 and TRBJ2-3, reads DVKVTQSSRYLVKRTGEKVFLECVQDMDHENMFWYRQDPGLGLRLIYFSYDVKMKEKGDIPEGYSVSREKKERFSLILESASTNQTSMYLCASSTSGLPDTDTQYFGPGTRLTVL.

This clonotype was seen many times. The chain combines TRBV20-1 with TRBJ2-7, with TRBD2 matching over 8 bases. Looked up from germline, CDR1 is DFQATT and CDR2 is SNEGSKA (reference sequence). Losses at the gene ends were 0 bases for V and 3 bases for J; bases not matched to a gene: 10. The CDR3 runs 16 residues. The CDR3 DNA is TGCAGTGCTAGAGATCAACTAGCGGCCGCCATCTACGAGCAGTACTTC. As protein: CSARDQLAAAIYEQYF.

This clonotype was picked up a small number of times. The chain is built from TRBV24-1 and TRBJ2-1, with 14 bases aligning to TRBD2. V was clipped by 4 bases and J by 9 bases; unmatched bases: 7. The germline gives CDR1 KGHDR, CDR2 SFDVKD. The CDR3 totals 16 residues. The CDR3 loop reads CATSDPGLAGVGEQFF. The CDR3 DNA follows: TGTGCCACCAGTGACCCGGGACTAGCGGGAGTCGGTGAGCAGTTCTTC.

As to this clonotype: One junction end disagrees with the germline gene, perhaps due to a read error. The chain combines TRBV19 with TRBJ1-1; D is ambiguous. This CDR3 region has 13 residues. Germline assignment: CDR1 LNHDA and CDR2 SQIVND (reference sequence). CDR3 DNA: TGTGCCGGTAGTTACGCTCGGGACACTGAAGCTTTCTTT. It yields the protein CAGSYARDTEAFF.

This clonotype has at least ten counts. The J gene is TRBJ2-7, the V gene TRBV27, with 12 bases that match TRBD1. The CDR3 contains 13 residues. V lost 10 bases and J lost 6; bases outside the gene matches: 7. The germline V gene encodes CDR1 MNHEY and CDR2 SMNVEV (reference sequence). DNA for the CDR3: TGTGCCACCGGGACAGGGGGCTTTGGCGAGCAGTACTTC. It encodes CATGTGGFGEQYF.

This clonotype was observed many times. The chain combines TRBV6-1 with TRBJ2-7; no reliable D call. The CDR3 has 15 amino acids. Deletions cut 6 bases from V and 5 bases from J, with 20 bases between. Germline-derived CDR1 and CDR2 are MNHNS and SASEGT. Written as DNA, the CDR3 is TGTGCCAGCAGGGACGGACCCACACGCCCCCACGAGCAGTACTTC. Translated, it gives CASRDGPTRPHEQYF.

In its sample, this clonotype was seen many times. CDR3: CASSRLAGGLWDSYNEQFF. In DNA form, the CDR3 reads TGTGCCAGCAGTAGGCTAGCGGGGGGGCTTTGGGACTCCTACAATGAGCAGTTCTTC. The V gene is TRBV6-1, the J gene TRBJ2-1, with TRBD2 identical over 12 bases. This CDR3 contains 19 residues. Germline V gene data show CDR1 as MNHNS and CDR2 as SASEGT. V shed 5 bases, J shed 0 bases, and the junction held 11 bases outside the gene matches.

This clonotype was detected many times. J is TRBJ2-2 and V is TRBV27; TRBD2 matches 10 bases. The CDR3 is 13 residues long. The germline V gene encodes CDR1 MNHEY and CDR2 SMNVEV (reference sequence). Trimming took 10 bases from V and 14 from J; bases not matched to a gene: 13. DNA of the CDR3: TGTGCCACAAAACTAGCGGGACTGACGGAACTGTTTTTT. Its protein is CATKLAGLTELFF.

This clonotype was observed a few times. CDR3 bases: TGTGCCAGCAGCAATCTTCAGGGGCCGGAAGAGACCCAGTACTTC. Its protein product is CASSNLQGPEETQYF. The chain has TRBV7-9 and TRBJ2-5, with D possibly being TRBD1 (6 bases). This CDR3 has 15 residues. Trimming cost V 5 bases and J 3 bases, with 16 bases left between them. Germline loops: CDR1 SEHNR, CDR2 FQNEAQ (reference sequence).

This clonotype was observed at least ten times. Germline and junction disagree at one end, which may indicate a read error. The chain links TRBV5-1 to TRBJ1-1; no reliable D call. CDR3 size: 14 residues. Per the germline V gene, CDR1 is SGHRS and CDR2 is YFSETQ. The CDR3 protein is CASSLRTGNTEAFF. The CDR3 DNA sequence: TGTGCCAGCAGCCTCCGAACCGGGAACACTGAAGCTTTCTTT.

This clonotype came up a few times. The V call is TRBV5-1, the J call TRBJ1-2; 7 bases are a match to TRBD1. Germline V gene sequence: CDR1 SGHRS, CDR2 YFSETQ. The trim removed 3 bases at V and 6 bases at J, leaving 8 bases unmatched. CDR3 length equals 14 residues. The CDR3 spells CASSSPGTDDGYTF. In nucleotides, the CDR3 is TGCGCCAGCAGCTCGCCCGGGACAGACGATGGCTACACCTTC.

This clonotype was picked up many times. The chain uses TRBV20-1 and TRBJ2-3; TRBD2 might be the D (6 bases). Trimming took off 6 bases at V and 3 bases at J, with 10 bases between the two ends. Germline lookup yields CDR1 DFQATT and CDR2 SNEGSKA (reference sequence). This CDR3 has 12 amino acids. Here the CDR3 reads CSAHGRTDTQYF. The CDR3, as DNA: TGCAGTGCCCACGGGAGAACAGATACGCAGTATTTT.

This clonotype rates as medium-sized. In DNA, the CDR3 is TGTGCCAGCGGCCCTTCGGGGGACACTGAAGCTTTCTTT. Protein: CASGPSGDTEAFF. The chain joins TRBV3-1 to TRBJ1-1; weak D call: TRBD1 (5 bases). Per the germline V gene, CDR1 is LGHDT and CDR2 is YNNKEL (reference sequence). The CDR3 is made up of 13 amino acids. The V end lost 8 bases, the J end lost 3 bases, and 13 bases lay between the germline ends.

The chain is built from TRBV5-6 and TRBJ1-2; no clear D. V dropped 3 bases and J dropped 3 bases, with 12 bases sitting between them. The CDR3 has 14 residues. Germline assignment: CDR1 SGHDT and CDR2 YYEEEE. CDR3 sequence: CASSSPPQDYGYTF. In DNA, the CDR3 is TGTGCCAGCAGCTCCCCCCCCCAGGACTATGGCTACACCTTC.